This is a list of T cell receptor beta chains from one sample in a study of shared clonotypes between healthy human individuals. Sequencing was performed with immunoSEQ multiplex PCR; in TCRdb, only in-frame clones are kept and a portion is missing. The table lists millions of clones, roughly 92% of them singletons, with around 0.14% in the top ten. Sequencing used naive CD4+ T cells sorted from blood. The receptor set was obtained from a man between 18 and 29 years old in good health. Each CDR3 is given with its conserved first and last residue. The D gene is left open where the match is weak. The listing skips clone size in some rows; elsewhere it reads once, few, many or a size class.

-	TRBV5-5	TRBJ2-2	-	TGTGCCAGCAGCTTGGACCTGAACACCGGGGAGCTGTTTTTT	CASSLDLNTGELFF
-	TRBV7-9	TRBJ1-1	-	TGTGCCAGCAGCTCACCGGGCCCGAACACTGAAGCTTTCTTT	CASSSPGPNTEAFF
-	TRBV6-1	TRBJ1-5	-	TGTGCCAGCATATTTTCAGGGGAGGGCAATCAGCCCCAGCATTTT	CASIFSGEGNQPQHF
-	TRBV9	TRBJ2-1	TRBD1	TGTGCCAGCAGCCCAGTGGGGGACAGTTACAATGAGCAGTTCTTC	CASSPVGDSYNEQFF
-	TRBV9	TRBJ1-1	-	TGTGCCAGCAGTGGGTCCACTGAAGCTTTCTTT	CASSGSTEAFF
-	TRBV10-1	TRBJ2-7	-	TGCGCCAGCAGTGATTACGGGGTAGGGAGCGAGCAGTACTTC	CASSDYGVGSEQYF
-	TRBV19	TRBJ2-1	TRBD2	TGTGCCAGTAACCTTAGCGGGAGAAGGAATGAGCAGTTCTTC	CASNLSGRRNEQFF
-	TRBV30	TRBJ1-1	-	TGTGCCTGGAGTTGGTCCCCGAACACTGAAGCTTTCTTT	CAWSWSPNTEAFF
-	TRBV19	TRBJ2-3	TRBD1	TGTGCCAGTAGGGACAGGGGAGGTACAGATACGCAGTATTTT	CASRDRGGTDTQYF
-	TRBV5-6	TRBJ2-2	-	TGTGCCAGCAGCTTTCCGGGGGGCCCCGGGGAGCTGTTTTTT	CASSFPGGPGELFF
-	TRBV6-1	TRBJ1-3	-	TGTGCCAGCAGTGTTGACAGGGGAAACACCATATATTTT	CASSVDRGNTIYF
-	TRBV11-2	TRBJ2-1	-	TGTGCCAGCAGCTCTCTTTACAATGAGCAGTTCTTC	CASSSLYNEQFF
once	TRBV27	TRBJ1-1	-	TGTGCCAGCAGTTTAGCAGGGACCATGAACACTGAAGCTTTCTTT	CASSLAGTMNTEAFF
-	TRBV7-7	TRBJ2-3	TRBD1	TGTGCTAGCAGCTCCGGGACAGGGGCCACAGATACGCAGTATTTT	CASSSGTGATDTQYF
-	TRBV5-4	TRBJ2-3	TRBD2	TGTGCCAGCAGCTCTCCGACTAGCGGGAGAGTTACAGATACGCAGTATTTT	CASSSPTSGRVTDTQYF
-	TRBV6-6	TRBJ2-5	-	TGTGCCAGCAGTGAGGGGGAGACCCAGTACTTC	CASSEGETQYF
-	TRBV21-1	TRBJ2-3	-	TGTGCCCGAGGATCGGCCACTCCGGGAGATACGCAGTATTTT	CARGSATPGDTQYF
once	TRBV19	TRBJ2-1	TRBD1	TGTGCCAGTAGTATCTCCGGAGTACAGGGGGGTGAGCAGTTCTTC	CASSISGVQGGEQFF
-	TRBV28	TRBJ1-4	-	TGTGCCAGCGGGCAGGAGAATGAAAAACTGTTTTTT	CASGQENEKLFF
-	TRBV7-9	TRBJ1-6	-	TGTGCCAGCAGCTTAGTTACAGCCGGTCTCCACTTT	CASSLVTAGLHF
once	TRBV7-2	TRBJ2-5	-	TGTGCCAGCAGCTCCGACGGACTCCAAGAGACCCAGTACTTC	CASSSDGLQETQYF
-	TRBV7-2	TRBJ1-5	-	TGTGCCAGCAGCTTGACAGATCCCAATCAGCCCCAGCATTTT	CASSLTDPNQPQHF
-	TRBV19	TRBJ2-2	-	TGTGCCAGTAGGCGACTAGATCTGAACACCGGGGAGCTGTTTTTT	CASRRLDLNTGELFF
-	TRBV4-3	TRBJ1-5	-	TGCGCCAGCAGCCAAGACGGGGATCCGCCCCAGCATTTT	CASSQDGDPPQHF